This TCR beta chain was profiled in a study of response to subunit inactivated influenza vaccine. This clonotype was detected only a few times. Antigen: not known. The germline V gene encodes CDR1 DFQATT and CDR2 SNEGSKA (reference sequence). V lost 5 bases, J lost 1 base, and 17 bases stayed unmatched. CDR3 length: 19 residues. TCRdb reprocessed the RT-PCR reads with MiXCR, giving one entry per CDR3 protein. The data hold just under 250,000 distinct CDR3 sequences, with 9% to 15% observed a single time. The study, taken as a whole, reports: T cells newly recruited by each seasonal influenza vaccination are few, the authors suggested.

The receptor's source is a man over 45 who received an inactivated influenza vaccine. Sequenced material: non-naive T cells sorted from PBMCs, taken roughly 15 days before vaccination. This rearrangement joins TRBV20-1 to TRBJ2-1, with 10 bases that match TRBD2. CDR3 coding DNA: TGCAGTGCTCCAAAAAGCGGGGGGGCCGGTTTCGTATCCTACAATGAGCAGTTCTTC. Protein product: CSAPKSGGAGFVSYNEQFF.